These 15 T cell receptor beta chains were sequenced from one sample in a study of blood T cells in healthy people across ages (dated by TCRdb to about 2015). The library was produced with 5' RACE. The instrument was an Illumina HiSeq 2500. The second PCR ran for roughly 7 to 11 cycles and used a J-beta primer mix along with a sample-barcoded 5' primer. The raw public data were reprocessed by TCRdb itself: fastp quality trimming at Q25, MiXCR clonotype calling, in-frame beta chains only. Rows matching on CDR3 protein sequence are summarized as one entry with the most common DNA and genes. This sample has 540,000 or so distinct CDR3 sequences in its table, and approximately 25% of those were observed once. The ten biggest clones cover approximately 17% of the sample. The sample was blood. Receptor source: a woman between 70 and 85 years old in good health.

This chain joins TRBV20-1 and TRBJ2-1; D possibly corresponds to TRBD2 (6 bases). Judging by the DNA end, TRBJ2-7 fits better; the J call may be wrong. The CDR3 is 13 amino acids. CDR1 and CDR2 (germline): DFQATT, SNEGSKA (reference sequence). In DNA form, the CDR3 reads TGCAGTGCTAGCATTAGCGGAACCTACGAGCAGTACTTC. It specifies CSASISGTYEQYF.

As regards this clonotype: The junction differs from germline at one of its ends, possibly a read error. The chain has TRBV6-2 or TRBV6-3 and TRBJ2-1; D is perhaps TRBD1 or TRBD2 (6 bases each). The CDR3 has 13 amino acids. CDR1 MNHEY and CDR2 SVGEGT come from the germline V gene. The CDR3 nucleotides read TGTGCCAGCAATTACGGGGGTGACAGGGAGCAGTTCTTC. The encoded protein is CASNYGGDREQFF.

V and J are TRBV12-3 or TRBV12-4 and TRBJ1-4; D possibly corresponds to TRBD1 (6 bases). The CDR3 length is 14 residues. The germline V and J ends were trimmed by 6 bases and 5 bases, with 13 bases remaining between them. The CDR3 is CASSRTERNEKLFF. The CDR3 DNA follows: TGTGCCAGCAGCCGGACAGAGAGAAATGAAAAACTGTTTTTT.

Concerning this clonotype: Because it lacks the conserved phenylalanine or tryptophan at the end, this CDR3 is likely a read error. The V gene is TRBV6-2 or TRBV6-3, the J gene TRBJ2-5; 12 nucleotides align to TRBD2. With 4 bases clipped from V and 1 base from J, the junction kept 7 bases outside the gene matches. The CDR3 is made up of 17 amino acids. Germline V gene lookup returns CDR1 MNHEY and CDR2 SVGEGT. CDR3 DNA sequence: TGTGCCAGCAGTTTCAGACTAGCGGGGGTCTTCCAAGAGACCCAGTACTCC. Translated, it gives CASSFRLAGVFQETQYS.

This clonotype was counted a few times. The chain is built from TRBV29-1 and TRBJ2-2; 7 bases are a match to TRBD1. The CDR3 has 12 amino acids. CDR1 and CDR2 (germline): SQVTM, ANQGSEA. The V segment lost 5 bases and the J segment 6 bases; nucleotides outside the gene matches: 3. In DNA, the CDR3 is TGCAGCGTTACACAGGGGCCCGGGGAGCTGTTTTTT. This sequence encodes CSVTQGPGELFF.

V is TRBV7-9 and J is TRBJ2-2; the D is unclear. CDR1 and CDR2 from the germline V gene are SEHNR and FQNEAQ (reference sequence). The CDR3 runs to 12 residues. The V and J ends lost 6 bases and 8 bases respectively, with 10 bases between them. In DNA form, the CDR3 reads TGTGCCAGCAGTTTTGCTACGGGGGAGCTGTTTTTT. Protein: CASSFATGELFF.

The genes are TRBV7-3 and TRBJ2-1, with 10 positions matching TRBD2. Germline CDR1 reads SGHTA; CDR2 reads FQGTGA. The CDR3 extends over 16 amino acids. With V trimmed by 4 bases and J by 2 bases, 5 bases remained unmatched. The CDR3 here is CASSSRAGGTYNEQFF. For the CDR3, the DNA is TGTGCCAGCAGCTCACGAGCGGGGGGGACCTACAATGAGCAGTTCTTC.

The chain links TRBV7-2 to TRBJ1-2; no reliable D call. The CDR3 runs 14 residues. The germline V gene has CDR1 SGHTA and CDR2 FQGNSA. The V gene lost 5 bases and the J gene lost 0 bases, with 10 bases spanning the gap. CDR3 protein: CASSPVGANYGYTF. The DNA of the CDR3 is TGTGCCAGCAGCCCCGTTGGGGCTAACTATGGCTACACCTTC.

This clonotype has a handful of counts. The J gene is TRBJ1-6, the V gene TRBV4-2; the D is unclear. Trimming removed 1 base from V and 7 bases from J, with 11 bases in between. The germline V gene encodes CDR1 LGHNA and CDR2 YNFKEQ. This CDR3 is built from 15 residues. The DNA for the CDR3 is TGTGCCAGCAGCCAAGCAAAGGCTTCGAATTCACCCCTCCACTTT. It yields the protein CASSQAKASNSPLHF.

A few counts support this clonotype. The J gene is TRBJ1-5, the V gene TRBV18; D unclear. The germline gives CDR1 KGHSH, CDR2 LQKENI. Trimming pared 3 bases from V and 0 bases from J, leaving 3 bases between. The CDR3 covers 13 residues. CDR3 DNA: TGTGCCAGCTCACCCGATAGCAATCAGCCCCAGCATTTT. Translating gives CASSPDSNQPQHF.

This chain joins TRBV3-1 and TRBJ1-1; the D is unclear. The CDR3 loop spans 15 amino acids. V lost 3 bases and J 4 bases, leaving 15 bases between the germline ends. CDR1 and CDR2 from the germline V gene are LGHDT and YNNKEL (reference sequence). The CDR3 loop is CASSQVFVDPTEAFF. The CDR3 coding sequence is TGTGCCAGCAGCCAGGTGTTTGTAGACCCCACTGAAGCTTTCTTT.

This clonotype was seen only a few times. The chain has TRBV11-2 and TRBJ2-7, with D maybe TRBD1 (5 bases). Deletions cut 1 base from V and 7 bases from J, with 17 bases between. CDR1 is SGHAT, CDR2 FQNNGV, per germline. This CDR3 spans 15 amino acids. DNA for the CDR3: TGTGCCAGCAGCTTAGGCGTTAACCTTGCAGGGGAGCAGTACTTC. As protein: CASSLGVNLAGEQYF.

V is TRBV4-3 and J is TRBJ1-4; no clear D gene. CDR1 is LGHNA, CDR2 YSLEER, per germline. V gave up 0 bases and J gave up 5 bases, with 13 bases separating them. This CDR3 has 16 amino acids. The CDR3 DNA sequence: TGCGCCAGCAGCCAAGATGCACGGCCGATGAATGAAAAACTGTTTTTT. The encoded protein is CASSQDARPMNEKLFF.

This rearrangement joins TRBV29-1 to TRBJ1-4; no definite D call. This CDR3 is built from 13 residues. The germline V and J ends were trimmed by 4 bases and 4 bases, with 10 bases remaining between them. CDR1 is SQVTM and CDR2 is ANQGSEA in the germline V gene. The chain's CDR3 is CSVVSPNNEKLFF. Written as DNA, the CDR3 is TGCAGCGTTGTTTCCCCCAATAATGAAAAACTGTTTTTT.

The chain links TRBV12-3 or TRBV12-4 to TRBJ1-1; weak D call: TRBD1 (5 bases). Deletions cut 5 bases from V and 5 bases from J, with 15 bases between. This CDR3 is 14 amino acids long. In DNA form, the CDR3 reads TGTGCCAGCAGTCCGGAAAGGGGTGGGACTGAAGCTTTCTTT. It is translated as CASSPERGGTEAFF.